This T cell receptor beta chain originates from a study of graft-versus-host responses after intestinal transplantation. This CDR3 region has 14 residues. V was shortened by 3 bases and J by 6 bases, with 13 bases between the two germline ends. Germline CDR1 reads LGHNA; CDR2 reads YSLEER. Regarding this clone: Its antigen is unknown.

The data were produced by immunoSEQ multiplex PCR, yet TCRdb's version contains in-frame clones alone and is incomplete. Found here are 40,000 or so clones, roughly 93% of them singletons; the top ten hold roughly a fifth. The TCR originated in a human donor who was the organ donor for an intestinal transplant. The chain employs TRBV4-3 and TRBJ2-3; D gene unclear. The sequencing used unstimulated CD8+ T cells sorted from spleen or lymph node cells, collected before transplant. CDR3 nucleotide sequence: TGCGCCAGCAGCCATAGACTGCTCGTGGATACGCAGTATTTT. Translating it yields CASSHRLLVDTQYF.